This passage covers 15 T cell receptor beta chains from one sample sequenced in a study of blood T cell repertoires in COVID-19. Here immunoSEQ multiplex PCR was the method, and the copy in TCRdb shows in-frame clones only, minus some. The sample consists of roughly 48,000 clones, about four fifths of them appearing once. Sequenced sample: peripheral blood. These receptors all come from a man aged 35-49 years with acute or convalescent COVID-19.

The chain recombines TRBV27 with TRBJ1-6; TRBD1 matches at 10 bases. Germline V gives CDR1 MNHEY, CDR2 SMNVEV (reference sequence). CDR3 length: 16 amino acids. After removal of 5 bases from V and 9 bases from J, the junction contained 10 bases not matched to a gene. Here the CDR3 reads CASSRGQGVSSSPLHF. CDR3 sequence (DNA): TGTGCCAGCAGTCGAGGACAGGGGGTTAGTAGTTCACCCCTCCACTTT.

This chain joins TRBV6-5 and TRBJ1-2; the match to TRBD1 covers 9 bases. This CDR3 comprises 12 residues. J gave up 4 bases and V 10 bases, and 4 bases lay outside the gene matches. Germline assignment: CDR1 MNHEY and CDR2 SVGAGI. The CDR3 nucleotides read TGTGCCACTGGACAGGGGTTCTATGGCTACACCTTC. Amino acids: CATGQGFYGYTF.

The genes are TRBV5-1 and TRBJ1-4, with 8 bases that match TRBD1. The CDR3 sequence is 15 residues long. V lost 0 bases, J lost 7 bases, and 5 bases stayed unmatched. Germline V lookup: CDR1 SGHRS, CDR2 YFSETQ. CDR3 sequence (DNA): TGCGCCAGCAGCTTGGTCGGACAGGGACGTGAAAAACTGTTTTTT. This gives the protein CASSLVGQGREKLFF.

This clone came up a few times. This chain connects TRBV2 to TRBJ2-6, with 8 positions matching TRBD1. The CDR3 is made up of 16 amino acids. From germline, CDR1 is SNHLY and CDR2 FYNNEI. V shed 6 bases, J shed 4 bases, and the junction held 8 bases outside the gene matches. The CDR3 DNA reads TGTGCCAGCAGACCCCAGGGGGCAGGGGGGGCCAACGTCCTGACTTTC. Translating gives CASRPQGAGGANVLTF.

V usage is TRBV7-6 and J usage is TRBJ2-7; D is possibly TRBD2 (6 bases). V shed 3 bases and J shed 2 bases, with 14 bases lying between them. The CDR3 runs to 15 residues. Looked up from germline, CDR1 is SGHVS and CDR2 is FNYEAQ. The CDR3 protein is CASSLGHGGTYEQYF. The CDR3 DNA sequence: TGTGCCAGCAGCTTGGGTCACGGGGGAACCTACGAGCAGTACTTC. Full variable domain (missing parts from reference TRBV7-6 and TRBJ2-7): GAGVSQSPRYKVTKRGQDVALRCDPISGHVSLYWYRQALGQGPEFLTYFNYEAQQDKSGLPNDRFSAERPEGSISTLTIQRTEQRDSAMYRCASSLGHGGTYEQYFGPGTRLTVT.

The J gene is TRBJ1-2, the V gene TRBV29-1, with unresolved D. The CDR3 runs to 14 residues. Germline V gives CDR1 SQVTM, CDR2 ANQGSEA. V dropped 1 base and J dropped 8 bases, with 17 bases sitting between them. This CDR3 reads CSVEASWGTRGYTF. CDR3 DNA sequence: TGCAGCGTTGAAGCATCATGGGGAACTAGAGGCTACACCTTC.

This sequence joins TRBV7-2 and TRBJ2-1; 12 positions agree with TRBD1. This CDR3 contains 19 residues. J was trimmed by 0 bases and V by 5 bases; bases with no gene match: 11. The germline V gene encodes CDR1 SGHTA and CDR2 FQGNSA. The DNA for the CDR3 is TGTGCCAGCAGCCCAAGGGGACAGGGGGCCATAAGCTCCTACAATGAGCAGTTCTTC. Translation gives CASSPRGQGAISSYNEQFF.

The CDR3 spells CASGSVLDGLIHTDTQYF. The CDR3 DNA follows: TGTGCTAGTGGTTCTGTCCTGGACGGACTAATTCACACAGATACGCAGTATTTT. The chain combines TRBV12-5 with TRBJ2-3; tentatively, D is TRBD2 (6 bases). V lost 4 bases, J lost 2 bases, and 22 bases lay in between. This CDR3 comprises 18 residues. The V gene's germline CDR1 is LGHNT and CDR2 FRNRAP. Together with reference TRBV12-5 and TRBJ2-3, the CDR3 gives the full variable domain: DARVTQTPRHKVTEMGQEVTMRCQPILGHNTVFWYRQTMMQGLELLAYFRNRAPLDDSGMPKDRFSAEMPDATLATLKIQPSEPRDSAVYFCASGSVLDGLIHTDTQYFGPGTRLTVL.

The chain uses TRBV5-6 and TRBJ2-5; 7 bases agree with TRBD1. Losses at the gene ends were 5 bases for V and 4 bases for J; bases not matched to a gene: 8. The germline gives CDR1 SGHDT, CDR2 YYEEEE. This CDR3 region has 14 residues. CDR3 in DNA: TGTGCCAGCAGTCGCGACAGGGTCGGAGAGACCCAGTACTTC. Translation: CASSRDRVGETQYF.

The chain employs TRBV6-5 and TRBJ2-3, with 7 bases fitting TRBD2. V lost 0 bases to trimming and J lost 0 bases; unmatched junction nucleotides: 3. Germline-derived CDR1 and CDR2 are MNHEY and SVGAGI. There are 16 residues in the CDR3. CDR3 amino acids: CASSYSGGVSTDTQYF. The CDR3, as DNA: TGTGCCAGCAGTTACTCGGGAGGGGTCAGCACAGATACGCAGTATTTT.

The chain joins TRBV6-4 to TRBJ1-2; possible D gene TRBD1, 6 bases. The CDR3 loop spans 12 amino acids. Between the trimmed V and J ends, which lost 10 bases and 1 base, there was a span of 10 bases. The V gene's germline CDR1 is MRHNA and CDR2 SNTAGT. The CDR3 loop reads CATSRGNYGYTF. In DNA form, the CDR3 reads TGTGCCACCAGCAGGGGTAACTATGGCTACACCTTC.

CDR3 amino acids: CATARGPTGELFF. DNA for the CDR3: TGTGCCACCGCCAGGGGACCCACCGGGGAGCTGTTTTTT. The gene calls are TRBV24-1 and TRBJ2-2; possibly TRBD1 for D (6 bases). There are 13 residues in the CDR3. Trimming took 9 bases from V and 4 from J, leaving 11 bases between them. Germline V gene lookup returns CDR1 KGHDR and CDR2 SFDVKD.

The rearrangement links TRBV12-3 or TRBV12-4 to TRBJ2-1; the D is unclear. The CDR3 is 12 amino acids. Deletions cut 3 bases from V and 13 bases from J, with 13 bases between. CDR3 nucleotide sequence: TGTGCCAGCAGTTTTGATAGAATGAAACAGTTCTTC. This codes for CASSFDRMKQFF.

This rearrangement joins TRBV5-1 to TRBJ2-1, with TRBD2 identical over 12 bases. The CDR3 contains 15 residues. The V gene's germline CDR1 is SGHRS and CDR2 YFSETQ. Trimming removed 6 bases from V and 4 bases from J; junction bases left unmatched: 5. This CDR3 reads CASMPGTSGYNEQFF. Here the CDR3 DNA reads TGCGCCAGCATGCCTGGGACTAGCGGGTACAATGAGCAGTTCTTC. The full variable domain, its missing parts supplied by reference TRBV5-1 and TRBJ2-1, is KAGVTQTPRYLIKTRGQQVTLSCSPISGHRSVSWYQQTPGQGLQFLFEYFSETQRNKGNFPGRFSGRQFSNSRSEMNVSTLELGDSALYLCASMPGTSGYNEQFFGPGTRLTVL.

CDR3: CASSIGDSYEQYF. As DNA, the CDR3 is TGTGCCAGTAGTATTGGGGACAGTTACGAGCAGTACTTC. The chain carries TRBV19 and TRBJ2-7; 7 bases map to TRBD1. This CDR3 is built from 13 residues. V shed 3 bases, J shed 4 bases, and the junction held 3 bases outside the gene matches. Germline loops: CDR1 LNHDA, CDR2 SQIVND (reference sequence).